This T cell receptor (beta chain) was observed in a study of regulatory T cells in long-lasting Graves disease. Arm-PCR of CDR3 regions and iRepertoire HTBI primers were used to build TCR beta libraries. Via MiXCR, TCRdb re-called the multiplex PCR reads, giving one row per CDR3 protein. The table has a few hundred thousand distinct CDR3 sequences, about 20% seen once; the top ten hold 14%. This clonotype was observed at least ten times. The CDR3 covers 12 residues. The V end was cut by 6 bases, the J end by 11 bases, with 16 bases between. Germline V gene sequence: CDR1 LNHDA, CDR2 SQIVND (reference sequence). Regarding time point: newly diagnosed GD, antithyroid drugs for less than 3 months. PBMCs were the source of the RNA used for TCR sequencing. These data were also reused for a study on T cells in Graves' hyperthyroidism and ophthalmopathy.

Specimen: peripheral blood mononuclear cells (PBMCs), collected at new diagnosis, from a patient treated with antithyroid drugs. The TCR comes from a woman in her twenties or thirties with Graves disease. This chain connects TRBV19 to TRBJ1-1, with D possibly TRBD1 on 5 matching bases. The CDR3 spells CASSKTGTSAFF. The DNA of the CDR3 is TGTGCCAGTAGCAAGACCGGGACGTCTGCTTTCTTT.